This T cell receptor beta chain was identified during a study of regulatory T cells in long-lasting Graves disease. General study findings and limits: Blood alone, not thyroid tissue, was studied.

V lost 0 bases to trimming and J lost 3 bases, with 15 bases between them. Germline V gene lookup returns CDR1 MNHEY and CDR2 SVGAGI. The CDR3 is made up of 17 amino acids. Described time point: persistent/refractory GD, antithyroid drugs over 5 years with positive TRAb. The authors made the TCR library using RNA they extracted from PBMCs. This clonotype occurred a few times. What it binds is not known. Library construction for TCR beta used iRepertoire HTBI primers and Arm-PCR of CDR3 regions. How the authors handled the data: The study identified about 60 TRBV and some 15 TRBJ segments across samples. TCRdb reanalysed the multiplex PCR reads using MiXCR and keeps one entry per CDR3 protein. What appears here as the V and J calls and clone size reflects TCRdb's work, not the paper's. The data contain around 460,000 distinct CDR3 sequences, about 20% of them singletons.

V and J are TRBV6-5 and TRBJ2-4, with D tentatively TRBD1 (5 bases). The source material was peripheral blood mononuclear cells (PBMCs), sampled when the disease was refractory, from a patient treated with antithyroid drugs. This sequence originates from a female donor with Graves disease. CDR3 nucleotides: TGTGCCAGCAGTTACTCGAGTAGGGGTTTGAGCAAAAACATTCAGTACTTC. It translates to CASSYSSRGLSKNIQYF.